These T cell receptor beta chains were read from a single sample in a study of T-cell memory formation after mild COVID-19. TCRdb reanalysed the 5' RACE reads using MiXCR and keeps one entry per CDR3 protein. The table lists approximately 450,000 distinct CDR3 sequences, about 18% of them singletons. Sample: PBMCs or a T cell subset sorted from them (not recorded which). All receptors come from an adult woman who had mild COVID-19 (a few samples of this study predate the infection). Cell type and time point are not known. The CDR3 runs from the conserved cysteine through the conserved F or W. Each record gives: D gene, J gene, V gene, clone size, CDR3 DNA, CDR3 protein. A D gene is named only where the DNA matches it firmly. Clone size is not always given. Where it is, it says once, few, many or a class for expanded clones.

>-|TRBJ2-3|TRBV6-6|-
TGTGCCAGCAGTTACTCTCGGGCGGGCACAGATACGCAGTATTTT
CASSYSRAGTDTQYF
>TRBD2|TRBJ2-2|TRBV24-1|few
TGTGCCACCAGTGTCTCAGCGGGAGGCGGGGAGCTGTTTTTT
CATSVSAGGGELFF
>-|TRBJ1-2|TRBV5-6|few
TGTGCCAGCAGGCGGCAACCGGGAGTCGATGGCTACACCTTC
CASRRQPGVDGYTF
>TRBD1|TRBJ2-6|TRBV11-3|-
TGTGCCAGCAGCCCCACAGGGGTTGGGGCCAACGTCCTGACTTTC
CASSPTGVGANVLTF
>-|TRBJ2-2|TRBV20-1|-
TGCAGTGCTAGTGGGCACGCGAACACCGGGGAGCTGTTTTTT
CSASGHANTGELFF
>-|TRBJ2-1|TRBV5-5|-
TGTGCCAGCAGCTTGGTGGACGAGGCTTGGGTCAATGAGCAGTTCTTC
CASSLVDEAWVNEQFF
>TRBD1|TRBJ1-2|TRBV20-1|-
TGCAGTGCTAGAGTGGAGACAGGGCTTGGCTACACCTTC
CSARVETGLGYTF
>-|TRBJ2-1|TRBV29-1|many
TGCAGCACCTACCCTGGACAGAGAAACAATGAGCAGTTCTTC
CSTYPGQRNNEQFF
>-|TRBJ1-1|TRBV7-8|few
TGTGCCAGCAGCTTAGGGTCTGGAAGCAGGTTGGCTTTCTTT
CASSLGSGSRLAFF
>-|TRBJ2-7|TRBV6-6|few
TGTGCCAGCAGTTACGACCCTCGCTACGAGCAGTACTTC
CASSYDPRYEQYF
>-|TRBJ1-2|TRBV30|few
TGTGCCTGGGAAGACAACCCCTATGGCTACACCTTC
CAWEDNPYGYTF
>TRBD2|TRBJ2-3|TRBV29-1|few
TGCAGCGTCGAAGCGGGAGGGAGGGCAGATACGCAGTATTTT
CSVEAGGRADTQYF
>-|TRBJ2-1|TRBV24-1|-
TGTGCCACCAGTGATTTGACGGGGGCAACCTACAATGAGCAGTTCTTC
CATSDLTGATYNEQFF
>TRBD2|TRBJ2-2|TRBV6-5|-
TGTGCCAGCAGTTACTCCGCTAGCGGGAGGGCCGCTGGCGGGGAGCTGTTTTTT
CASSYSASGRAAGGELFF
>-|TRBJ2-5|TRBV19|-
TGTGCCAGTAGTATAGATCGGAAGACCCAGTACTTC
CASSIDRKTQYF
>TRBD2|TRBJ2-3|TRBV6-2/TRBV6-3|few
TGTGCCAGCAGTTACTCGAGTGCTCTAGCGGGGGGCACAGATACGCAGTATTTT
CASSYSSALAGGTDTQYF
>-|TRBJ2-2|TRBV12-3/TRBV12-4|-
TGTGCCAGCAGCTCCTACACCACCCCGAACACCGGGGAGCTGTTTTTT
CASSSYTTPNTGELFF
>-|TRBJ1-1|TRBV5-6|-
TGTGCCAGCAGCGTCCTAGATACGAACACTGAAGCTTTCTTT
CASSVLDTNTEAFF
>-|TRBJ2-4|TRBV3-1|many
TGTGCCAGCAGCCAAGAAGGTAGCGGACTCCCACTGGACTTC
CASSQEGSGLPLDF
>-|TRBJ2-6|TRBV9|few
TGTGCCAGCAGCGTTCCGGGATCCGGGGCCAACGTCCTGACTTTC
CASSVPGSGANVLTF
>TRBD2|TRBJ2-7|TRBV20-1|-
TGCAGTGCTATGCTAGCGGGGCGAACCTACGAGCAGTACTTC
CSAMLAGRTYEQYF
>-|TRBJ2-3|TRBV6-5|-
TGTGCCAGCAGTCCTAGAATACAAAATACAGATACGCAGTATTTT
CASSPRIQNTDTQYF
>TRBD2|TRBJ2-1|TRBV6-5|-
TGTGCCAGCAGTTACGAATCCAGCGGGAGCTACAATGAGCAGTTCTTC
CASSYESSGSYNEQFF
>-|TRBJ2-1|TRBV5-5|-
TGTGCCAGCAGCTTGGATCTGATACCTCAGGGGACAAATGAGCAGTTCTTC
CASSLDLIPQGTNEQFF
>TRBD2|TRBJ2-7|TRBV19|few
TGTGCCAGTAGTATAGCGGTGCGGGGGGGCGCCTACGAGCAGTACTTC
CASSIAVRGGAYEQYF
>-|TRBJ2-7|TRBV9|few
TGTGCCAGCAGCGTAGCTGGGGTGGTGGGCTACGAGCAGTACTTC
CASSVAGVVGYEQYF
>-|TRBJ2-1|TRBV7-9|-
TGTGCCAGCAGCTTAGTGGGCAGGGGAACCCTAAATGGGGACAATGAGCAGTTCTTC
CASSLVGRGTLNGDNEQFF
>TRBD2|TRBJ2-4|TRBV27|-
TGTTCCAGCAGGGTTACTAGCGGGGGGGCCCGAGCCAAAAACATTCAGTACTTC
CSSRVTSGGARAKNIQYF
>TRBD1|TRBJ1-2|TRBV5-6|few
TGTGCCAGCAGCGCGGGACAGGGGAGGATCTATGGCTACACCTTC
CASSAGQGRIYGYTF
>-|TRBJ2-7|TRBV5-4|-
TGTGCCAGCAGCCCCCGAAGAACGCGGGACTACGAGCAGTACTTC
CASSPRRTRDYEQYF
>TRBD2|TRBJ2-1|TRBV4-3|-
TGCGCCAGCAGCCATGGAGCGGGAGGGCCGGGTGAGCAGTTCTTC
CASSHGAGGPGEQFF
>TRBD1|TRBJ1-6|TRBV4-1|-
TGCGCCAGCAGCCAAGCCCCCATGGACAGGGGGAGGCATTCACCCCTCCACTTT
CASSQAPMDRGRHSPLHF
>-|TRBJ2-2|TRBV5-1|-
TGCGCCAGCAGCTTGGGGACAACCACCGGGGAGCTGTTTTTT
CASSLGTTTGELFF
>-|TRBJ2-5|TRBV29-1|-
TGCAGCGTCTTCCGAGCTCGAGAGACCCAGTACTTC
CSVFRARETQYF
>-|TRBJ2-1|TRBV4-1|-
TGCGCCAGCAGCCAAGGGCGGGGAAGCTCCTACAATGAGCAGTTCTTC
CASSQGRGSSYNEQFF
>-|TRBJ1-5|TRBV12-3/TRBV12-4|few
TGTGCCAGCAGTGAGGGGGACCAGCCCCAGCATTTT
CASSEGDQPQHF
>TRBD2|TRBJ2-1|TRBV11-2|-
TGTGCCAGCAGCTTAGCTCGGGGACTAGGAGATGAGCAGTTCTTC
CASSLARGLGDEQFF
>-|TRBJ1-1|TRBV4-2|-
TGTGCCAGCAGCCGAATGGCAGCCACTGAAGCTTTCTTT
CASSRMAATEAFF
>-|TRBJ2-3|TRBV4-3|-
TGCGCCAGCAGCCAAGATCTGCCAGACCGGGACCCCGGGCGAGATACGCAGTATTTT
CASSQDLPDRDPGRDTQYF
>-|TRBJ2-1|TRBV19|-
TGTGCCAGTAGTATCTGGGGCAGGGGTTGGAATGAGCAGTTCTTC
CASSIWGRGWNEQFF
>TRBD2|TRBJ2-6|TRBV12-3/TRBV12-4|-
TGTGCCAGCAGTCGGGGGACTACTGGGGCCAACGTCCTGACTTTC
CASSRGTTGANVLTF
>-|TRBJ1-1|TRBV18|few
TGTGCCAGCTCACCACCAGACCCCACAGAAGCTTTCTTT
CASSPPDPTEAFF
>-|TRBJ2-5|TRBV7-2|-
TGTGCCAGCAGCTTCCTCGTTTCGTACCAAGAGACCCAGTACTTC
CASSFLVSYQETQYF
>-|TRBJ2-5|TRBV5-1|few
TGCGCCAGCAAACCCGGTTCCGTAGAAGAGACCCAGTACTTC
CASKPGSVEETQYF
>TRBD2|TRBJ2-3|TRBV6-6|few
TGTGCCAGCAGTTACTCCAGGATCAAAGCGGGAGGGCCACCGAGCACAGATACGCAGTATTTT
CASSYSRIKAGGPPSTDTQYF
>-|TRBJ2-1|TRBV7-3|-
TGTGCCAGCAGCTTATACCGCGAGAGCTCCTACAATGAGCAGTTCTTC
CASSLYRESSYNEQFF
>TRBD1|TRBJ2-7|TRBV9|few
TGTGCCAGCAGCGTAGGGGACAGCGCCTCGGAGCAGTACTTC
CASSVGDSASEQYF
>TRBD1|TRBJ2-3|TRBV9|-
TGTGCCAGCAGCACCTTGACAGGGGCCACAGATACGCAGTATTTT
CASSTLTGATDTQYF
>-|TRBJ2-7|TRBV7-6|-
TGTGCCAGCAGCTTAGATAGGGTCTTCGGGTACGAGCAGTACTTC
CASSLDRVFGYEQYF
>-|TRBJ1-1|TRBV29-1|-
TGCAGCGTTGGGCAGGCAGGGAACACTGAAGCTTTCTTT
CSVGQAGNTEAFF
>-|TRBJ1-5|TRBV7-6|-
TGTGCCAGCAGCTTAGCGGGAGGGTATCAGCCCCAGCATTTT
CASSLAGGYQPQHF
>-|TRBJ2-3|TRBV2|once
TGTGCCAGCAGTTGGGGGCCCGCGCTAGATACGCAGTATTTT
CASSWGPALDTQYF
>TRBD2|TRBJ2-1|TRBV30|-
TGTGCCTGGGATCCGGGACTACCTTCAAATGAGCAGTTCTTC
CAWDPGLPSNEQFF
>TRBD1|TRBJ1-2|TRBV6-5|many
TGTGCCAGCAGTTACGGTACCGGGACAGGGTCAAACGGCTACACCTTC
CASSYGTGTGSNGYTF
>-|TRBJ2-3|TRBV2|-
TGTGCCAGCAGTTTAGGGGGGGGACGGGAGGAGTCGGATACGCAGTATTTT
CASSLGGGREESDTQYF
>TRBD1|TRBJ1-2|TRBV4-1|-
TGCGCCAGCAGCCAAGAACCCGGGACAGGGGTAAACTATGGCTACACCTTC
CASSQEPGTGVNYGYTF
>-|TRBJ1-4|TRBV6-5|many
TGTGCCAGCAGTCTGGACCGGGGAGGTGAAAAACTGTTTTTT
CASSLDRGGEKLFF
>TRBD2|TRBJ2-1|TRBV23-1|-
TGCGCCAGCAGTCAATCGAGACTAGCGGGAGGTACAAACCTGAGCTCCTACAATGAGCAGTTCTTC
CASSQSRLAGGTNLSSYNEQFF
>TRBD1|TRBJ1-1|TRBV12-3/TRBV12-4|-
TGTGCCAGCAGCCCGGGTGGGGCACGGAGAGACAGGGGTGGAGCTTTCTTT
CASSPGGARRDRGGAFF
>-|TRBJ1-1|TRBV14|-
TGTGCCAGCAGCCAGGACCGGCGAACTGAAGCTTTCTTT
CASSQDRRTEAFF